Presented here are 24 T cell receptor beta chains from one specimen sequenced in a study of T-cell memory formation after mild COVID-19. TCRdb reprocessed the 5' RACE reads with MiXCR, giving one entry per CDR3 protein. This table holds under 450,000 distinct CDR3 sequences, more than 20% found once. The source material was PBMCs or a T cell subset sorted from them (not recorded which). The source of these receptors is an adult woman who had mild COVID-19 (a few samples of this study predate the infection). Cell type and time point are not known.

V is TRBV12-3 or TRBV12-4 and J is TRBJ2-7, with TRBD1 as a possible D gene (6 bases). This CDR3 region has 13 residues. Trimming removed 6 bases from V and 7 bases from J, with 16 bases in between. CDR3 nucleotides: TGTGCCAGCAGCCGGGACATAGGCCGGGAGCAGTACTTC. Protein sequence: CASSRDIGREQYF.

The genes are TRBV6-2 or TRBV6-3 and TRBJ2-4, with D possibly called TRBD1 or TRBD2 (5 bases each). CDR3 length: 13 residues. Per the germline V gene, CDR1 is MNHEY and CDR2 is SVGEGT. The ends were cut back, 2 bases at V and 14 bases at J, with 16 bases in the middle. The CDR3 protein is CASSYTLTRGEYF. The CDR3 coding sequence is TGTGCCAGCAGTTACACCTTGACAAGAGGGGAGTACTTC.

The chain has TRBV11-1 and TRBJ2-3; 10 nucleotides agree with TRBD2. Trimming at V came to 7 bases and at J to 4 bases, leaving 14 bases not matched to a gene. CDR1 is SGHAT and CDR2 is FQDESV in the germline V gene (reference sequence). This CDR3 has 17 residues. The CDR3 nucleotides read TGTGCCAGCAACGAGCGAGGGGCTAGCGGGAGAGCAGATACGCAGTATTTT. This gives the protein CASNERGASGRADTQYF.

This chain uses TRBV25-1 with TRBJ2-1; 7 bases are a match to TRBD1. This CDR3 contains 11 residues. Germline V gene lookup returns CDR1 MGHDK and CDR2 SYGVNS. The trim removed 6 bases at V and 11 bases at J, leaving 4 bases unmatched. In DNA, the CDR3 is TGTGCCAGCAGGACACAGGGGCAGCAGTTCTTC. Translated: CASRTQGQQFF.

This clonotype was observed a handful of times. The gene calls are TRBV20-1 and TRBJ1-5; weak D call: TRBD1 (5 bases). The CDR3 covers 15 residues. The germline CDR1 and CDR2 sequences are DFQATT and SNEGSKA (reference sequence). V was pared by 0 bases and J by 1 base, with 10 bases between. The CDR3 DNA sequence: TGCAGTGCTAGAGAGTGGGGGATAAGCAATCAGCCCCAGCATTTT. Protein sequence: CSAREWGISNQPQHF.

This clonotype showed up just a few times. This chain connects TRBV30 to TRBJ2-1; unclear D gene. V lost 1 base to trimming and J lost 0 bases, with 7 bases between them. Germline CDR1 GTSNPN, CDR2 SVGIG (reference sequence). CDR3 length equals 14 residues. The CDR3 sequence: CAWSAGLSYNEQFF. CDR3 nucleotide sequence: TGTGCCTGGAGTGCGGGTCTCTCCTACAATGAGCAGTTCTTC.

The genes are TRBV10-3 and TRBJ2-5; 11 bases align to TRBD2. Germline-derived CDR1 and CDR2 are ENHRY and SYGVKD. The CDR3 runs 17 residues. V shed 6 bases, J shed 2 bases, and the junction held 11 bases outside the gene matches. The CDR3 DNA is TGTGCCATCAGAACGGGGGCGGGACTAGCGGATCAAGAGACCCAGTACTTC. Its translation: CAIRTGAGLADQETQYF.

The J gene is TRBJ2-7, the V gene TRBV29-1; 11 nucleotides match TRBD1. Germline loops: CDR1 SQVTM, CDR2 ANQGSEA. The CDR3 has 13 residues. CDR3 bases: TGCAGTGTAGGGACAGGGGGCTCCTACGAGCAGTACTTC. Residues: CSVGTGGSYEQYF.

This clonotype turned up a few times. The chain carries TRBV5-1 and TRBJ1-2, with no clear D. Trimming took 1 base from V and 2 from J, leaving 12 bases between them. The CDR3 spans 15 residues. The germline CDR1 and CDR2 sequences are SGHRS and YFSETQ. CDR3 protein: CASSLSEQFNYGYTF. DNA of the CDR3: TGCGCCAGCAGCTTGTCAGAACAGTTCAACTATGGCTACACCTTC.

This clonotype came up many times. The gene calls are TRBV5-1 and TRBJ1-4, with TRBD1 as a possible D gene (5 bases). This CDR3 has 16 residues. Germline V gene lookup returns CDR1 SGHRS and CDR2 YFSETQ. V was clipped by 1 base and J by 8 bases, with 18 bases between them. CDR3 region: CASSLPAGLTSEKLFF. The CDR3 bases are TGCGCCAGCAGCTTGCCCGCGGGACTGACTTCGGAAAAACTGTTTTTT.

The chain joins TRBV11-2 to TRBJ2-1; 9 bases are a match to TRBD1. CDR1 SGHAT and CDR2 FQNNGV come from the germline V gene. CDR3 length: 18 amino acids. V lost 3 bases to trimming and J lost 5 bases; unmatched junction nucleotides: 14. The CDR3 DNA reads TGTGCCAGCAGCTTGGAGACCGGGACAGGGCTTATCAACAATGAGCAGTTCTTC. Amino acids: CASSLETGTGLINNEQFF.

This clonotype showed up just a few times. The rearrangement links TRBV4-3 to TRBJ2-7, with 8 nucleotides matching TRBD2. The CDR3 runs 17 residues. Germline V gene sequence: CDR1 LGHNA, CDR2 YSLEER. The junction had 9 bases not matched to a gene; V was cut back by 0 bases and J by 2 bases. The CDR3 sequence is CASSQESGGLVPYEQYF. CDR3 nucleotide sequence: TGCGCCAGCAGCCAAGAAAGCGGGGGTCTGGTCCCCTACGAGCAGTACTTC.

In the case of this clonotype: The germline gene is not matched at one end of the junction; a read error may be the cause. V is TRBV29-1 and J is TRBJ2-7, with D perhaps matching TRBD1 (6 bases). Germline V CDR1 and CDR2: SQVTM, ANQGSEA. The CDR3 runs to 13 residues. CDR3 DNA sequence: TGCAGCGTTGAACAGGATGGCAGGGGCAACCTGAACTTC. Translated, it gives CSVEQDGRGNLNF.

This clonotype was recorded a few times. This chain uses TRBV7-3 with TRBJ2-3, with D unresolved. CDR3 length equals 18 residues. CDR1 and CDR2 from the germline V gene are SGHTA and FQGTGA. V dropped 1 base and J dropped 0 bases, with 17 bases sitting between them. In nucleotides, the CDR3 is TGTGCCAGCAGCTTAAGGCAGGAGCTTGGATCTAGCACAGATACGCAGTATTTT. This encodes CASSLRQELGSSTDTQYF.

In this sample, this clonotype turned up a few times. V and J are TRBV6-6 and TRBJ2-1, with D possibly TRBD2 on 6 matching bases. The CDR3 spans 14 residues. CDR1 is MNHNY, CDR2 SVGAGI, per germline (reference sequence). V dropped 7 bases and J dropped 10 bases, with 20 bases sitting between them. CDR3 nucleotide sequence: TGTGCCAGCACCACGGGGGTCAGGGCGGCCGAGCAGTTCTTC. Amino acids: CASTTGVRAAEQFF.

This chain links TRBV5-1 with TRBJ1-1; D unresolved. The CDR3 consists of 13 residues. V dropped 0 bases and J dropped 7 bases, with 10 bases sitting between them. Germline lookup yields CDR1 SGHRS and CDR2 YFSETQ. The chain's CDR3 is CASSLDSGYEAFF. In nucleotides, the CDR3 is TGCGCCAGCAGCTTGGACAGTGGATATGAAGCTTTCTTT.

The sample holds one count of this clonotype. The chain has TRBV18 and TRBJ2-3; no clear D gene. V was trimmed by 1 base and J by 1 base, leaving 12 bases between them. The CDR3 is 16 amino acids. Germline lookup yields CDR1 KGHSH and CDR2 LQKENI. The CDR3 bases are TGTGCCAGCTCACCACTAGGGCTTGTCCGCACAGATACGCAGTATTTT. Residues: CASSPLGLVRTDTQYF.

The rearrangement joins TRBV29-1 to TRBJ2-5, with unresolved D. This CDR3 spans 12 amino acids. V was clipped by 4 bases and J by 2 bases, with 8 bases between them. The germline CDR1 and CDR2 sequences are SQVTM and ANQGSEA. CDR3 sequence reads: CSVVSWQETQYF. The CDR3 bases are TGCAGCGTTGTTTCTTGGCAAGAGACCCAGTACTTC.

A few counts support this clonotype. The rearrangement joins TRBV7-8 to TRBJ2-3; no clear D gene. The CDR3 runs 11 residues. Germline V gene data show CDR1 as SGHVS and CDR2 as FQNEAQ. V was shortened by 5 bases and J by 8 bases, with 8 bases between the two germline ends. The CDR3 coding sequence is TGTGCCAGCAGCCCCCGCGGTACGCAGTATTTT. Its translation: CASSPRGTQYF.

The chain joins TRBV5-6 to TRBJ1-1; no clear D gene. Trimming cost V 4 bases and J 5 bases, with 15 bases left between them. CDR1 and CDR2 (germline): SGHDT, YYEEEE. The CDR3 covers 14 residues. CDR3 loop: CASSLTDGETEAFF. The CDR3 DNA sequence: TGTGCCAGCAGCCTGACTGACGGGGAGACTGAAGCTTTCTTT.

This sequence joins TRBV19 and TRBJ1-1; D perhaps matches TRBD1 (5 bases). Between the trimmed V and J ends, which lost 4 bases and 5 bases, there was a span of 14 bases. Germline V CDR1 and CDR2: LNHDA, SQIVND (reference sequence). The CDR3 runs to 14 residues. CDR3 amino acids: CASSNSLGGTEAFF. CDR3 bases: TGTGCCAGTAGTAACTCGCTGGGGGGTACTGAAGCTTTCTTT. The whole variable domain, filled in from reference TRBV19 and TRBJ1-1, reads DGGITQSPKYLFRKEGQNVTLSCEQNLNHDAMYWYRQDPGQGLRLIYYSQIVNDFQKGDIAEGYSVSREKKESFPLTVTSAQKNPTAFYLCASSNSLGGTEAFFGQGTRLTVV.

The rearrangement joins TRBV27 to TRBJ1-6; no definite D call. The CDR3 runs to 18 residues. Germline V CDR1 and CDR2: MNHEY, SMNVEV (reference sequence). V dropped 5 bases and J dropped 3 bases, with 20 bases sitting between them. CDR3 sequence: CASSPGGLEGIYNSPLHF. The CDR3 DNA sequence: TGTGCCAGCAGTCCCGGTGGCCTCGAGGGAATCTATAATTCACCCCTCCACTTT.

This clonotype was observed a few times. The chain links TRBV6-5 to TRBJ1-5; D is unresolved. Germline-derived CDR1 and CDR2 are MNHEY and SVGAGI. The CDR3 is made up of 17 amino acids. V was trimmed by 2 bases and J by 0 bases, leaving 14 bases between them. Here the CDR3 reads CASSYRPDGISNQPQHF. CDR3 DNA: TGTGCCAGCAGTTACCGGCCGGACGGGATTAGCAATCAGCCCCAGCATTTT.

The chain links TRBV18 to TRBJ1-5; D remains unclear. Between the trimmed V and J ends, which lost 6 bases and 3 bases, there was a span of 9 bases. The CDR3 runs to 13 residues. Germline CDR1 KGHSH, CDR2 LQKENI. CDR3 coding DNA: TGTGCCAGCTCGCGGACTGACAATCAGCCCCAGCATTTT. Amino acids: CASSRTDNQPQHF.